Listed here is a single TCR beta chain. Antigen unknown. This sample is part of a study of beta chain features in type 1 diabetes. Study in general: Similarity in age, gender and cell yields was seen between patients and healthy donors.

What was sequenced were expressed TCRB transcripts, since all of the isolated RNA had been reverse transcribed. Sequenced by immunoSEQ multiplex PCR; TCRdb stores in-frame clones only, minus some. The sample consists of 330,000 or so clones, roughly 12% of them appearing once. Study-wide findings and caveats: The study found that naive, central memory and Treg TCRB repertoires appeared more similar in patients than in healthy donors. Type 1 diabetes patients had TCRB CDR3s that were shorter (moderately but significantly so) in all four CD4+ subsets.

The germline V gene encodes CDR1 SGHRS and CDR2 YFSETQ. V shed 4 bases and J 2 bases; nucleotides not matched to a gene: 11. This CDR3 is built from 17 residues. The chain uses TRBV5-1 and TRBJ2-5; 10 bases line up with TRBD1. Specimen: naive CD4+ T cells from blood. The receptor's source is a woman aged 18-29 years with type 1 diabetes. The CDR3 loop reads CASSHGQGVTGQETQYF. The DNA of the CDR3 is TGCGCCAGCAGCCACGGACAGGGGGTAACTGGGCAAGAGACCCAGTACTTC.